These 17 T cell receptor beta chains share one sample of origin, sequenced in a study of cytomegalovirus exposure and HLA in healthy donors. The PCR employed 60 Vbeta primers together with 13 Jbeta primers. Only in-frame clones appear in the TCRdb table, and some are missing; sequencing was by immunoSEQ multiplex PCR. The data contain roughly 80,000 clones, roughly 80% of them seen just once; the ten biggest clones take up 1.5% to 2%. The sequenced material came from PBMCs. The receptors stem from a woman aged 25 to 39 in good health and CMV-seronegative.

The gene calls are TRBV5-1 and TRBJ1-2; TRBD1 matches at 10 bases. The CDR3 is 16 residues long. V trimming: 0 bases; J trimming: 3 bases; junction bases outside the gene matches: 5. From germline, CDR1 is SGHRS and CDR2 YFSETQ. The CDR3 DNA is TGCGCCAGCAGCTTGGCCTCTGGACAGGGGGACTATGGCTACACCTTC. This sequence encodes CASSLASGQGDYGYTF.

J is TRBJ2-7 and V is TRBV28; TRBD1 is a possible D gene (6 bases). The CDR3 extends over 12 amino acids. CDR1 is MDHEN, CDR2 SYDVKM, per germline. The CDR3 region has the DNA TGTGTCACAGGGTCCTCAACCTACGAGCAGTACTTC. Its translation: CVTGSSTYEQYF.

V is TRBV11-2 and J is TRBJ2-3; no clear D gene. The CDR3 contains 13 residues. The germline CDR1 and CDR2 sequences are SGHAT and FQNNGV. V lost 1 base and J lost 5, with 7 bases in between. This chain's CDR3 is CASSLGRVDTQYF. CDR3 nucleotide sequence: TGTGCCAGCAGCTTAGGGAGAGTAGATACGCAGTATTTT.

The chain carries TRBV7-9 and TRBJ1-2; D perhaps matches TRBD1 (6 bases). V gave up 4 bases and J gave up 8 bases, with 17 bases separating them. From germline, CDR1 is SEHNR and CDR2 FQNEAQ (reference sequence). This CDR3 is built from 14 residues. This chain's CDR3 is CASSSRGGAGGYTF. The CDR3, as DNA: TGTGCCAGCAGCTCCCGGGGGGGGGCAGGCGGCTACACCTTC.

CDR3 DNA: TGTGCCAGCAGTGCTTCAGGGAACACTGAAGCTTTCTTT. This translates into CASSASGNTEAFF. The V and J genes are TRBV6-4 and TRBJ1-1; no reliable D call. CDR3 length: 13 amino acids. The germline V gene has CDR1 MRHNA and CDR2 SNTAGT. V was trimmed by 4 bases and J by 1 base, leaving 7 bases between them.

This clone was counted a single time. The V gene is TRBV19, the J gene TRBJ1-1; maybe TRBD1 (6 bases). Trimming shortened V by 1 base and J by 1 base, and 16 bases separated the two germline ends. This CDR3 is 17 amino acids long. Germline CDR1 is LNHDA and CDR2 is SQIVND (reference sequence). The CDR3: CASSIAPTGPGNTEAFF. The DNA for the CDR3 is TGTGCCAGTAGTATAGCGCCGACAGGACCGGGGAACACTGAAGCTTTCTTT.

The J gene is TRBJ1-6, the V gene TRBV7-8; TRBD1 aligns across 7 bases. This CDR3 is built from 16 residues. The junction had 7 bases not matched to a gene; V was cut back by 1 base and J by 7 bases. The germline gives CDR1 SGHVS, CDR2 FQNEAQ. The CDR3 reads CASSLGRQGRNSPLHF. CDR3 DNA: TGTGCCAGCAGCTTAGGCCGACAGGGACGGAATTCACCCCTCCACTTT.

This chain links TRBV15 with TRBJ1-2; D is unresolved. CDR1 and CDR2 from the germline V gene are LNHNV and YYDKDF (reference sequence). V was shortened by 5 bases and J by 8 bases, with 15 bases between the two germline ends. The CDR3 length is 13 residues. In nucleotides, the CDR3 is TGTGCCACCAGCCCCGCCGGACTTTGGGGCTACACCTTC. This codes for CATSPAGLWGYTF.

This clone has only a few counts. This chain uses TRBV15 with TRBJ1-4; D uncertain. Germline V gene data show CDR1 as LNHNV and CDR2 as YYDKDF (reference sequence). CDR3 length: 16 residues. V was shortened by 2 bases and J by 0 bases, with 10 bases between the two germline ends. As DNA, the CDR3 is TGTGCCACCAGCAGACCAGGCAGTGCAACTAATGAAAAACTGTTTTTT. It is translated as CATSRPGSATNEKLFF. The full variable domain, with the rest looked up from reference TRBV15 and TRBJ1-4, is DAMVIQNPRYQVTQFGKPVTLSCSQTLNHNVMYWYQQKSSQAPKLLFHYYDKDFNNEADTPDNFQSRRPNTSFCFLDIRSPGLGDTAMYLCATSRPGSATNEKLFFGSGTQLSVL.

The chain couples TRBV9 to TRBJ2-1, with D hard to call. CDR3 length equals 14 residues. The V end lost 4 bases, the J end lost 4 bases, and 12 bases lay between the germline ends. The V gene's germline CDR1 is SGDLS and CDR2 YYNGEE. This CDR3 is CASSPVVTYNEQFF. CDR3 coding DNA: TGTGCCAGCAGCCCCGTCGTGACTTACAATGAGCAGTTCTTC.

The chain couples TRBV30 to TRBJ1-2; possible D gene TRBD1, 5 bases. The CDR3 loop spans 14 amino acids. Per the germline V gene, CDR1 is GTSNPN and CDR2 is SVGIG (reference sequence). V was trimmed by 5 bases and J by 3 bases, leaving 16 bases between them. The CDR3 sequence: CAWANARADYGYTF. DNA of the CDR3: TGTGCCTGGGCAAACGCCAGGGCGGACTATGGCTACACCTTC.

The chain couples TRBV2 to TRBJ2-7; perhaps TRBD1 as D (6 bases). Germline V gene lookup returns CDR1 SNHLY and CDR2 FYNNEI. The V and J ends lost 7 bases and 5 bases respectively, with 18 bases between them. The CDR3 runs to 14 residues. CDR3 nucleotide sequence: TGTGCCAGCAACCTTCTCGGGCAGGGGAACGAGCAGTACTTC. This sequence encodes CASNLLGQGNEQYF.

The chain joins TRBV5-6 to TRBJ2-3, with 7 bases that match TRBD2. The germline CDR1 and CDR2 sequences are SGHDT and YYEEEE. The CDR3 runs 14 residues. Losses at the gene ends were 1 base for V and 6 bases for J; bases not matched to a gene: 5. The CDR3 nucleotides are TGTGCCAGCAGCTTGAGGCAGGGAGGGGATACGCAGTATTTT. As protein: CASSLRQGGDTQYF. Full variable domain (outside the CDR3, taken from reference TRBV5-6 and TRBJ2-3): DAGVTQSPTHLIKTRGQQVTLRCSPKSGHDTVSWYQQALGQGPQFIFQYYEEEERQRGNFPDRFSGHQFPNYSSELNVNALLLGDSALYLCASSLRQGGDTQYFGPGTRLTVL.

V gene TRBV5-5 combines with J gene TRBJ2-3, with a tentative D call TRBD2 (7 bases). Deletions cut 4 bases from V and 13 bases from J, with 19 bases between. This CDR3 comprises 13 residues. Looked up from germline, CDR1 is SGHKS and CDR2 is YYEKEE (reference sequence). CDR3 DNA sequence: TGTGCCAGCAGCCCGAAGTGGGGGGGGCTCGAGTATTTT. Its protein product is CASSPKWGGLEYF.

The chain joins TRBV2 to TRBJ1-1, with D maybe TRBD1 (5 bases). Germline CDR1 and CDR2: SNHLY and FYNNEI. The CDR3 totals 15 residues. V was shortened by 2 bases and J by 10 bases, with 20 bases between the two germline ends. CDR3 nucleotide sequence: TGTGCCAGCAGTGAAAGGTCTTATGACGGACAAGTAGCTTTCTTT. Its protein product is CASSERSYDGQVAFF. Full variable domain (remainder filled in from reference TRBV2 and TRBJ1-1): EPEVTQTPSHQVTQMGQEVILRCVPISNHLYFYWYRQILGQKVEFLVSFYNNEISEKSEIFDDQFSVERPDGSNFTLKIRSTKLEDSAMYFCASSERSYDGQVAFFGQGTRLTVV.

The V call is TRBV4-1, the J call TRBJ2-1, with 7 nucleotides matching TRBD2. With 0 bases clipped from V and 5 bases from J, the junction kept 10 bases outside the gene matches. The CDR3 runs 17 residues. Germline CDR1 is MGHRA and CDR2 is YSYEKL. For the CDR3, the DNA is TGCGCCAGCAGCCAAGAGTTTGGCGGGAGAACCAACAATGAGCAGTTCTTC. Protein: CASSQEFGGRTNNEQFF.

The chain links TRBV27 to TRBJ2-3; no clear D gene. This CDR3 region has 12 residues. CDR1 and CDR2 (germline): MNHEY, SMNVEV (reference sequence). V was clipped by 5 bases and J by 3 bases, with 6 bases between them. Here the CDR3 reads CASSPQTDTQYF. The DNA of the CDR3 is TGTGCCAGCAGTCCACAAACAGATACGCAGTATTTT.